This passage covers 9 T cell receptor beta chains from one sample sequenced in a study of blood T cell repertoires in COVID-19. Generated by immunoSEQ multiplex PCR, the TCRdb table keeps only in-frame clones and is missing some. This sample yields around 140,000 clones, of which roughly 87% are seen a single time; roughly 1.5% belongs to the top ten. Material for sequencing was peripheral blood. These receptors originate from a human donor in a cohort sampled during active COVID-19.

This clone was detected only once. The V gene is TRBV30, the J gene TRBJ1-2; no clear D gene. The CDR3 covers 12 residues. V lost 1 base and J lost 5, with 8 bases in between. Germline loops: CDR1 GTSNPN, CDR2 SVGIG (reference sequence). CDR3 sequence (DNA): TGTGCCTGGAGTGCCCTGACATATGGCTACACCTTC. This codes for CAWSALTYGYTF.

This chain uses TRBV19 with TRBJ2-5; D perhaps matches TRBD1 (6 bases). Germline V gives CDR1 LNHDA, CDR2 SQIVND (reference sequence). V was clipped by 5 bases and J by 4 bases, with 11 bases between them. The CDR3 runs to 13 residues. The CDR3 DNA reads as TGTGCCAGTAGTCTTCAGGGGTTAGAGACCCAGTACTTC. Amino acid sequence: CASSLQGLETQYF.

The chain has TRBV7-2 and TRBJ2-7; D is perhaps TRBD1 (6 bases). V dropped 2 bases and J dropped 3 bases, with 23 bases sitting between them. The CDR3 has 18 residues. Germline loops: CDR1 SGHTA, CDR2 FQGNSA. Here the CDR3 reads CASSLRRGLGRGNYEQYF. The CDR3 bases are TGTGCCAGCAGCTTACGGCGAGGATTGGGCAGGGGAAACTACGAGCAGTACTTC.

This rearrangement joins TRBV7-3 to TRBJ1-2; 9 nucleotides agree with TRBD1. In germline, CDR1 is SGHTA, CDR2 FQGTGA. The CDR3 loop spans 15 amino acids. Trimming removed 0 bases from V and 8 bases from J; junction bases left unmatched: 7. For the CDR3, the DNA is TGTGCCAGCAGCTTAACGAGGGGGACAGGGCAGGGCTACACCTTC. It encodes CASSLTRGTGQGYTF.

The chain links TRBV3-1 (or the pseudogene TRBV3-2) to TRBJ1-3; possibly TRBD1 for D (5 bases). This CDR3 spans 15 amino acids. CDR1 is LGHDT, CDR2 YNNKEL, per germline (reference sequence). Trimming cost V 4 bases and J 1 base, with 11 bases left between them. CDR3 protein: CASSRGTGSGNTIYF. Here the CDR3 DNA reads TGTGCCAGCAGCCGCGGGACCGGATCTGGAAACACCATATATTTT.

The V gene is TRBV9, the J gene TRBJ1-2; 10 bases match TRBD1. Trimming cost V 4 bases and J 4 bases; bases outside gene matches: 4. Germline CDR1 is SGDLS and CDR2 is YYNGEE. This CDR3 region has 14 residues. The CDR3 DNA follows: TGTGCCAGCAGCCCCCGGGACAGGGGCTATGGCTACACCTTC. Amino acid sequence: CASSPRDRGYGYTF.

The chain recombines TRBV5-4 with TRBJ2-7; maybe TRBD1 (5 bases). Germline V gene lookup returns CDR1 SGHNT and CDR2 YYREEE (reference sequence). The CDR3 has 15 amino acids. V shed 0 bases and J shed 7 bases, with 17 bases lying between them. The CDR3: CASSLVGHGLREQYF. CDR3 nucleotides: TGTGCCAGCAGCTTGGTTGGACACGGGTTGAGGGAGCAGTACTTC.

The CDR3 DNA reads TGTGCCAGCAGTCCCGACAGGGAAATCATCGGGGAGCTGTTTTTT. Residues: CASSPDREIIGELFF. This chain connects TRBV7-9 to TRBJ2-2; TRBD1 aligns across 7 bases. V gave up 6 bases and J gave up 7 bases; unmatched junction bases: 11. Per the germline V gene, CDR1 is SEHNR and CDR2 is FQNEAQ (reference sequence). The length of the CDR3 is 15 residues.

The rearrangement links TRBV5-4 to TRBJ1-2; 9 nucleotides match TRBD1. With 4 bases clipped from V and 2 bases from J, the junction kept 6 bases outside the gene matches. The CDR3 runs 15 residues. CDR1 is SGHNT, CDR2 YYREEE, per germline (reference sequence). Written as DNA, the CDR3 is TGTGCCAGCAGCCAGGACAGGGGAGGGAACTATGGCTACACCTTC. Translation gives CASSQDRGGNYGYTF.